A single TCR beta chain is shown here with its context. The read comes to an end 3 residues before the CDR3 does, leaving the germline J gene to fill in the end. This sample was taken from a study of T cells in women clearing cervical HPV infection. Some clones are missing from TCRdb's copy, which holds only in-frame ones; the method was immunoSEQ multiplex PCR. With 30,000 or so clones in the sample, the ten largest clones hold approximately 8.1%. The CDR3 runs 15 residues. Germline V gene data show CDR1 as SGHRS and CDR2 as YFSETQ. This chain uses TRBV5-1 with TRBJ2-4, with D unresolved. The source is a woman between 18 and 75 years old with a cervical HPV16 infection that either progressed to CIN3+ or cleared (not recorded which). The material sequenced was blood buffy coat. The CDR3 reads CASSLAPGPNQPQYF. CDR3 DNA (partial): TGCGCCAGCAGCTTGGCCCCAGGCCCCAATCAGCCT.